The 17 T cell receptor beta chains presented below share a single source sample, sequenced in a study of shared clonotypes between healthy human individuals (dated by TCRdb to 2018 to 2020). Library generation was performed with the immunoSEQ multiplex PCR assay. TCRdb limited this immuneACCESS table to in-frame rearrangements with V and J called. A share of clones is missing; checked studies link under half to unresolved V genes, and the rest is unexplained. The sample table contains approximately 2,000,000 clones; only one count was recorded for about nine tenths of them. Clones ranked in the top ten supply approximately 0.4% of the sample. Sequenced material: naive CD4+ T cells from PBMCs. Per the publication, the cell subset or site label means: CD45RA+ positively selected. Receptors originate from a man aged 18-30 years in good health. Some clones in this sample may be carry-over from other donors' samples.

The gene calls are TRBV28 and TRBJ1-1, with a possible D match to TRBD1 (6 bases). The ends were cut back, 3 bases at V and 4 bases at J, with 9 bases in the middle. CDR3 length: 13 residues. CDR1 and CDR2 (germline): MDHEN, SYDVKM. The CDR3 region has the DNA TGTGCCAGCAGTTTGGGGGCCCTCACTGAAGCTTTCTTT. This codes for CASSLGALTEAFF.

This chain links TRBV6-6 with TRBJ2-7; D not certain. Germline lookup yields CDR1 MNHNY and CDR2 SVGAGI (reference sequence). The CDR3 is made up of 15 amino acids. With 0 bases removed from V and 6 bases from J, the gap between germline ends came to 15 bases. CDR3 residues: CASSYSNPPDGEQYF. Here the CDR3 DNA reads TGTGCCAGCAGTTACTCCAATCCCCCGGATGGCGAGCAGTACTTC.

To note about this clone: Other DNA variants within this sample encode the same CDR3. The chain links TRBV5-1 to TRBJ2-2, with D unclear. The germline V and J ends were trimmed by 4 bases and 0 bases, with 7 bases remaining between them. This CDR3 is 14 amino acids long. CDR1 SGHRS and CDR2 YFSETQ come from the germline V gene. CDR3 loop: CASSPGPNTGELFF. In DNA form, the CDR3 reads TGCGCCAGCAGCCCTGGCCCGAACACCGGGGAGCTGTTTTTT.

The rearrangement links TRBV7-2 to TRBJ1-5; D unclear. CDR3 length equals 14 residues. Looked up from germline, CDR1 is SGHTA and CDR2 is FQGNSA. V was cut by 3 bases and J by 3 bases, with 9 bases left in between. The CDR3 DNA follows: TGTGCCAGCAGCTTCAGCCACTCCAATCAGCCCCAGCATTTT. This sequence encodes CASSFSHSNQPQHF.

Remarks on this clone: The sample contains more than one DNA sequence encoding this CDR3. This sequence joins TRBV5-1 and TRBJ1-1; TRBD1 matches 8 bases. J was trimmed by 1 base and V by 7 bases; bases with no gene match: 9. Germline V lookup: CDR1 SGHRS, CDR2 YFSETQ. This CDR3 contains 15 residues. CDR3 loop: CASSPPGTGNTEAFF. The CDR3 DNA reads TGCGCCAGCTCCCCCCCCGGGACAGGGAACACTGAAGCTTTCTTT.

The rearrangement links TRBV5-4 to TRBJ2-2; D is unclear. Germline V CDR1 and CDR2: SGHNT, YYREEE (reference sequence). V lost 2 bases to trimming and J lost 5 bases, with 16 bases between them. The CDR3 extends over 16 amino acids. The CDR3 reads CASSFLPDAVTGELFF. Written as DNA, the CDR3 is TGTGCCAGCAGCTTCCTCCCGGACGCGGTTACCGGGGAGCTGTTTTTT.

CDR3 sequence: CASSLELSNQPQHF. CDR3 nucleotide sequence: TGTGCCAGCAGCTTAGAGCTTAGCAATCAGCCCCAGCATTTT. The chain links TRBV7-2 to TRBJ1-5; D ambiguous. CDR3 length: 14 amino acids. The V end lost 1 base, the J end lost 0 bases, and 4 bases lay between the germline ends. Germline values: CDR1 SGHTA, CDR2 FQGNSA.

V is TRBV5-1 and J is TRBJ2-2; TRBD1 matches at 11 bases. The CDR3 sequence is 16 residues long. Losses at the gene ends were 4 bases for V and 6 bases for J; bases not matched to a gene: 8. In germline, CDR1 is SGHRS, CDR2 YFSETQ. CDR3 DNA: TGCGCCAGCAGCACGCGGGACAGGGGGGGTCCCGGGGAGCTGTTTTTT. It translates to CASSTRDRGGPGELFF.

This chain joins TRBV5-1 and TRBJ2-1, with unresolved D. The V gene lost 1 base and the J gene lost 0 bases, with 8 bases spanning the gap. CDR1 and CDR2 from the germline V gene are SGHRS and YFSETQ. The length of the CDR3 is 15 residues. CDR3 bases: TGCGCCAGCAGCTTGCCGCGGAGCTCCTACAATGAGCAGTTCTTC. Translated, it gives CASSLPRSSYNEQFF.

V and J are TRBV15 and TRBJ2-5, with unresolved D. V shed 1 base and J shed 2 bases, with 11 bases lying between them. The germline V gene has CDR1 LNHNV and CDR2 YYDKDF (reference sequence). CDR3 length: 15 amino acids. CDR3 loop: CATSRGMGNQETQYF. CDR3 DNA: TGTGCCACCAGCAGAGGAATGGGGAATCAAGAGACCCAGTACTTC.

The chain couples TRBV6-5 to TRBJ1-5; D is unresolved. V dropped 4 bases and J dropped 6 bases, with 10 bases sitting between them. The CDR3 length is 13 residues. Looked up from germline, CDR1 is MNHEY and CDR2 is SVGAGI. This chain's CDR3 is CASSSIISQPQHF. The CDR3 DNA reads as TGTGCCAGCAGTTCGATCATAAGTCAGCCCCAGCATTTT.

This clone has only a few counts. This CDR3 is also generated by other DNA sequences in the sample. The chain employs TRBV11-2 and TRBJ1-1; TRBD1 agrees at 11 bases. The germline gives CDR1 SGHAT, CDR2 FQNNGV. With V trimmed by 5 bases and J by 5 bases, 4 bases remained unmatched. The CDR3 sequence is 14 residues long. As DNA, the CDR3 is TGTGCCAGCAGCCTGGGACAGGGGGGAACTGAAGCTTTCTTT. Amino acids: CASSLGQGGTEAFF.

This rearrangement joins TRBV6-1 to TRBJ2-1; 11 positions match TRBD2. The CDR3 spans 15 residues. The V segment lost 5 bases and the J segment 6 bases; nucleotides outside the gene matches: 6. Germline values: CDR1 MNHNS, CDR2 SASEGT. The CDR3 sequence is CASSLILAGVNEQFF. CDR3 nucleotides: TGTGCCAGCAGTTTGATACTAGCGGGAGTCAATGAGCAGTTCTTC.

CDR3 in amino acids: CASSNSNEQFF. CDR3 DNA: TGTGCCAGTAGTAACTCTAATGAGCAGTTCTTC. This chain joins TRBV19 and TRBJ2-1; D uncertain. This CDR3 comprises 11 residues. Germline-derived CDR1 and CDR2 are LNHDA and SQIVND (reference sequence). V was shortened by 4 bases and J by 7 bases, with 5 bases between the two germline ends. The full variable domain, completed using reference TRBV19 and TRBJ2-1, is DGGITQSPKYLFRKEGQNVTLSCEQNLNHDAMYWYRQDPGQGLRLIYYSQIVNDFQKGDIAEGYSVSREKKESFPLTVTSAQKNPTAFYLCASSNSNEQFFGPGTRLTVL.

V gene TRBV5-1 combines with J gene TRBJ2-5; either TRBD1 or TRBD2 may supply D (6 bases each). This CDR3 contains 15 residues. Germline V lookup: CDR1 SGHRS, CDR2 YFSETQ. V lost 2 bases, J lost 3 bases, and 14 bases lay in between. The CDR3 reads CASSFGTGAEETQYF. In DNA form, the CDR3 reads TGCGCCAGCAGCTTCGGTACGGGGGCGGAAGAGACCCAGTACTTC.

The V call is TRBV7-8, the J call TRBJ1-5, with D possibly matching TRBD1 (6 bases). From germline, CDR1 is SGHVS and CDR2 FQNEAQ. This CDR3 contains 15 residues. V lost 5 bases to trimming and J lost 4 bases, with 15 bases between them. The CDR3 sequence: CASSPSGQPNQPQHF. The CDR3 DNA reads TGTGCCAGCAGCCCCAGCGGACAGCCTAATCAGCCCCAGCATTTT.

The chain couples TRBV29-1 to TRBJ2-7; the match to TRBD1 covers 7 bases. Germline V gene sequence: CDR1 SQVTM, CDR2 ANQGSEA. The CDR3 is 12 amino acids. The trim removed 7 bases at V and 2 bases at J, leaving 5 bases unmatched. Here the CDR3 DNA reads TGCAGCGGCCGGGACAGCCCCTACGAGCAGTACTTC. Amino acid sequence: CSGRDSPYEQYF.